The 3 T cell receptor beta chains in this list originate from one sample, sequenced in a study of glioma-infiltrating T cells after dendritic cell vaccination. Repertoires were generated with immunoSEQ multiplex PCR, while TCRdb's copy carries only in-frame clones and drops some. The data show 30,000 to 40,000 clones, approximately 82% seen once. The starting material was blood, obtained before dendritic cell vaccination. The receptor set was obtained from a human donor with glioblastoma.

This chain connects TRBV19 to TRBJ1-3, with TRBD1 matching over 8 bases. The germline V gene encodes CDR1 LNHDA and CDR2 SQIVND (reference sequence). Germline trimming cut 5 bases from V and 1 base from J; bases unmatched to any gene: 10. The CDR3 sequence is 17 residues long. DNA of the CDR3: TGTGCCAGTAGTCTCCGGACAGGGAGCGTTTCTGGAAACACCATATATTTT. Residues: CASSLRTGSVSGNTIYF.

V gene TRBV7-2 combines with J gene TRBJ2-3; D is ambiguous. This CDR3 spans 14 amino acids. The germline V and J ends were trimmed by 5 bases and 1 base, with 10 bases remaining between them. Germline CDR1 SGHTA, CDR2 FQGNSA. CDR3 sequence reads: CASSPSEGTDTQYF. The CDR3 nucleotides read TGTGCCAGCAGCCCCTCTGAGGGCACAGATACGCAGTATTTT.

J is TRBJ2-3 and V is TRBV30; D may be TRBD1 (6 bases). V was pared by 3 bases and J by 0 bases, with 10 bases between. The CDR3 has 14 amino acids. Germline V gene sequence: CDR1 GTSNPN, CDR2 SVGIG (reference sequence). The CDR3 coding sequence is TGTGCCTGGAGCCCGGACAGTAGCACAGATACGCAGTATTTT. This translates into CAWSPDSSTDTQYF.